This T cell receptor beta chain was obtained from a study of T cell changes during pregnancy in multiple sclerosis. This table comes from immunoSEQ multiplex PCR, and its TCRdb copy is limited to in-frame clones, with some not included. The sample includes about 76,000 clones, about 94% of them seen just once. CDR1 is PRHDT, CDR2 FYEKMQ, per germline (reference sequence). The CDR3 runs 16 residues. Deletions cut 6 bases from V and 0 bases from J, with 16 bases between. Sequenced here: peripheral blood, sampled in the third trimester of pregnancy. The receptor comes from a female donor with multiple sclerosis, enrolled in a pregnancy study. The chain has TRBV13 and TRBJ2-3; D may be TRBD2 (6 bases). In nucleotides, the CDR3 is TGTGCCAGCAGTCGGAGGGGAACAGGTAGCACAGATACGCAGTATTTT. Its protein product is CASSRRGTGSTDTQYF. Looking up the rest from reference TRBV13 and TRBJ2-3 gives the full variable domain: AAGVIQSPRHLIKEKRETATLKCYPIPRHDTVYWYQQGPGQDPQFLISFYEKMQSDKGSIPDRFSAQQFSDYHSELNMSSLELGDSALYFCASSRRGTGSTDTQYFGPGTRLTVL.